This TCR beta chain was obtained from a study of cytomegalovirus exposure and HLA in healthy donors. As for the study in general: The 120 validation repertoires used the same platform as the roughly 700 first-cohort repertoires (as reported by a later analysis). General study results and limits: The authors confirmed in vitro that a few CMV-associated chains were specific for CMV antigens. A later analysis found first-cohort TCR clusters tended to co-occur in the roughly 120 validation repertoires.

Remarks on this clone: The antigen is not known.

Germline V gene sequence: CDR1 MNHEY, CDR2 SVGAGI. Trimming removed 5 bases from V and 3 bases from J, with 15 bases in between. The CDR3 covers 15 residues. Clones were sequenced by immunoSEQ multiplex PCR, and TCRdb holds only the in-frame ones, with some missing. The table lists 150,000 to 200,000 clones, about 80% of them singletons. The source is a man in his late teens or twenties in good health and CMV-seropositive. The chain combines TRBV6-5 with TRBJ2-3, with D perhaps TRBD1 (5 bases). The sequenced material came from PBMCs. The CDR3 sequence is CASSNPTKGTDTQYF. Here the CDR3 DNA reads TGTGCCAGCAGTAATCCCACCAAGGGGACAGATACGCAGTATTTT.